This passage covers 24 T cell receptor beta chains from one sample sequenced in a study of cytomegalovirus exposure and HLA in healthy donors. PCR used 60 Vbeta primers and 13 Jbeta primers. Some clones are missing from TCRdb's copy, which holds only in-frame ones; the method was immunoSEQ multiplex PCR. This sample carries around 150,000 clones, about 75% of them seen once, and the ten largest clones take about 7.9%. The material sequenced was PBMCs. These receptors were obtained from a male donor in good health and CMV-seropositive.

This rearrangement joins TRBV7-2 to TRBJ2-2; 9 nucleotides agree with TRBD2. The CDR3 runs to 16 residues. After removal of 3 bases from V and 7 bases from J, the junction contained 9 bases not matched to a gene. Per the germline V gene, CDR1 is SGHTA and CDR2 is FQGNSA. CDR3 nucleotides: TGTGCCAGCAGCTTCCGGCGGGGGGGCAGTAACGGGGAGCTGTTTTTT. Its protein is CASSFRRGGSNGELFF.

The rearrangement links TRBV5-6 to TRBJ1-1; D remains ambiguous. Germline assignment: CDR1 SGHDT and CDR2 YYEEEE. The CDR3 runs 16 residues. V lost 2 bases to trimming and J lost 5 bases, with 19 bases between them. CDR3: CASSFGPFGSTTEAFF. CDR3 DNA: TGTGCCAGCAGCTTCGGGCCGTTTGGGAGTACTACTGAAGCTTTCTTT. Full variable domain (outside the CDR3, taken from reference TRBV5-6 and TRBJ1-1): DAGVTQSPTHLIKTRGQQVTLRCSPKSGHDTVSWYQQALGQGPQFIFQYYEEEERQRGNFPDRFSGHQFPNYSSELNVNALLLGDSALYLCASSFGPFGSTTEAFFGQGTRLTVV.

The chain uses TRBV7-2 and TRBJ2-7, with D uncertain. Germline CDR1 is SGHTA and CDR2 is FQGNSA. This CDR3 region has 13 residues. Trimming removed 4 bases from V and 0 bases from J, with 7 bases in between. CDR3 amino acids: CASSYGSSYEQYF. The CDR3 DNA sequence: TGTGCCAGCAGCTACGGGTCCTCCTACGAGCAGTACTTC.

This clone was recorded a few times. The chain links TRBV6-1 to TRBJ1-2, with 9 bases fitting TRBD1. The CDR3 extends over 17 amino acids. The V gene's germline CDR1 is MNHNS and CDR2 SASEGT. V lost 3 bases, J lost 2 bases, and 10 bases stayed unmatched. The CDR3 bases are TGTGCCAGCAGTGACTTAAACAGGGGGCCGGAGAACTATGGCTACACCTTC. Its translation is CASSDLNRGPENYGYTF.

This chain connects TRBV6-4 to TRBJ2-2; 8 nucleotides match TRBD2. Trimming removed 5 bases from V and 7 bases from J; junction bases left unmatched: 24. CDR3 length: 20 amino acids. Looked up from germline, CDR1 is MRHNA and CDR2 is SNTAGT. As DNA, the CDR3 is TGTGCCAGCAGTTTCCGAGGGTCAGGGCGGGGGGTAGGTCTTGGCGGGGAGCTGTTTTTT. It specifies CASSFRGSGRGVGLGGELFF.

The chain joins TRBV29-1 to TRBJ2-3; 8 nucleotides align to TRBD1. In germline, CDR1 is SQVTM, CDR2 ANQGSEA. The CDR3 is made up of 13 amino acids. The V and J ends lost 5 bases and 6 bases, in that order; junction bases with no gene match: 7. The CDR3 bases are TGCAGCGTTAGGACAGGGAATCGCGATACGCAGTATTTT. Protein sequence: CSVRTGNRDTQYF.

The chain has TRBV6-1 and TRBJ2-7, with no clear D. The CDR3 has 11 residues. Germline V CDR1 and CDR2: MNHNS, SASEGT. V shed 5 bases and J shed 3 bases, with 5 bases lying between them. The CDR3 reads CASSRDYEQYF. CDR3 nucleotides: TGTGCCAGCAGTCGAGACTACGAGCAGTACTTC.

This clone was detected a few times. The chain uses TRBV5-6 and TRBJ2-1; D remains ambiguous. CDR1 is SGHDT and CDR2 is YYEEEE in the germline V gene. This CDR3 contains 12 residues. The ends were cut back, 4 bases at V and 8 bases at J, with 10 bases in the middle. The chain's CDR3 is CASSAVRDEQFF. For the CDR3, the DNA is TGTGCCAGCAGCGCGGTACGGGATGAGCAGTTCTTC.

The gene calls are TRBV27 and TRBJ1-1; D is ambiguous. CDR3 length: 14 residues. Trimming removed 7 bases from V and 5 bases from J, with 17 bases in between. The germline CDR1 and CDR2 sequences are MNHEY and SMNVEV (reference sequence). CDR3 DNA sequence: TGTGCCAGCAAGATTGACGCCGCGGGGACTGAAGCTTTCTTT. It is translated as CASKIDAAGTEAFF.

The rearrangement uses TRBV6-1 and TRBJ1-1, with D perhaps TRBD1 (5 bases). CDR3 length: 13 residues. Germline CDR1 is MNHNS and CDR2 is SASEGT. Trimming cost V 6 bases and J 1 base, with 9 bases left between them. The CDR3 DNA sequence: TGTGCCAGCAGCCCAGGGTGGAACACTGAAGCTTTCTTT. It codes for CASSPGWNTEAFF.

CDR3 DNA sequence: TGTGCCAGCAGGGGACTAGGAGGGGGCACAGATACGCAGTATTTT. It specifies CASRGLGGGTDTQYF. V gene TRBV2 combines with J gene TRBJ2-3; 8 nucleotides line up with TRBD2. In germline, CDR1 is SNHLY, CDR2 FYNNEI. This CDR3 has 15 residues. V lost 6 bases to trimming and J lost 1 base; unmatched junction nucleotides: 6.

The V call is TRBV10-3, the J call TRBJ1-1; 7 bases are a match to TRBD1. CDR3 length: 14 amino acids. Germline V gives CDR1 ENHRY, CDR2 SYGVKD. The trim removed 6 bases at V and 4 bases at J, leaving 8 bases unmatched. CDR3 sequence reads: CAIRTTGDGTEAFF. DNA of the CDR3: TGTGCCATCAGGACCACAGGGGATGGCACTGAAGCTTTCTTT.

The rearrangement joins TRBV4-2 to TRBJ2-1; D is unclear. The CDR3 extends over 15 amino acids. Germline CDR1 reads LGHNA; CDR2 reads YNFKEQ. V lost 2 bases and J 0 bases, leaving 8 bases between the germline ends. The chain's CDR3 is CASSQSKLSYNEQFF. The DNA for the CDR3 is TGTGCCAGCAGCCAATCAAAACTCTCCTACAATGAGCAGTTCTTC.

The rearrangement uses TRBV7-6 and TRBJ2-2; D perhaps matches TRBD1 (7 bases). The CDR3 totals 15 residues. CDR1 and CDR2 (germline): SGHVS, FNYEAQ. Trimming pared 5 bases from V and 4 bases from J, leaving 14 bases between. CDR3 sequence: CASSPPRGATGELFF. For the CDR3, the DNA is TGTGCCAGCAGCCCTCCCAGGGGGGCCACCGGGGAGCTGTTTTTT. Looking up the rest from reference TRBV7-6 and TRBJ2-2 gives the full variable domain: GAGVSQSPRYKVTKRGQDVALRCDPISGHVSLYWYRQALGQGPEFLTYFNYEAQQDKSGLPNDRFSAERPEGSISTLTIQRTEQRDSAMYRCASSPPRGATGELFFGEGSRLTVL.

This sequence joins TRBV5-1 and TRBJ1-1, with 9 bases that match TRBD1. Germline trimming cut 3 bases from V and 1 base from J; bases unmatched to any gene: 4. Per germline, CDR1 SGHRS and CDR2 YFSETQ. This CDR3 has 15 residues. The CDR3 coding sequence is TGCGCCAGCAGCTCCGGGACAGGGACGAACACTGAAGCTTTCTTT. Translation: CASSSGTGTNTEAFF.

This clone was picked up a small number of times. The sample holds other DNA sequences that translate to the same CDR3. V gene TRBV6-1 combines with J gene TRBJ1-1, with TRBD1 matching 9 bases. Germline V lookup: CDR1 MNHNS, CDR2 SASEGT. V was clipped by 3 bases and J by 2 bases; unmatched bases: 4. CDR3 size: 15 residues. The CDR3 sequence is CASSDQTGGNTEAFF. For the CDR3, the DNA is TGTGCCAGCAGTGACCAGACAGGGGGAAACACTGAAGCTTTCTTT.

This sequence joins TRBV14 and TRBJ1-6; 9 bases align to TRBD1. J gave up 10 bases and V 3 bases, and 13 bases lay outside the gene matches. CDR3 length: 17 amino acids. CDR1 is SGHDN and CDR2 is FVKESK in the germline V gene. CDR3 loop: CASSQRVSNRGQSPLHF. CDR3 DNA sequence: TGTGCCAGCAGCCAGAGAGTTAGTAACAGGGGGCAATCACCCCTCCACTTT.

CDR3 protein: CPAPGQAENQNTEAFF. The CDR3, as DNA: TGCCCCGCTCCGGGACAGGCAGAAAACCAGAACACTGAAGCTTTCTTT. The V call is TRBV29-1, the J call TRBJ1-1, with TRBD1 matching over 8 bases. The length of the CDR3 is 16 residues. CDR1 and CDR2 (germline): SQVTM, ANQGSEA.

CDR3 DNA sequence: TGTGCCAACCGTCGAGGCCGCCGGCCCTACGAGCAGTACTTC. It codes for CANRRGRRPYEQYF. The V call is TRBV15, the J call TRBJ2-7; D gene ambiguous. The CDR3 contains 14 residues. V was clipped by 10 bases and J by 2 bases, with 18 bases between them. Germline CDR1 is LNHNV and CDR2 is YYDKDF (reference sequence).

The J gene is TRBJ1-2, the V gene TRBV16; D remains ambiguous. This CDR3 comprises 13 residues. The germline CDR1 and CDR2 sequences are KGHSY and FQNENV. V dropped 2 bases and J dropped 4 bases, with 8 bases sitting between them. For the CDR3, the DNA is TGTGCCAGCAGCCAAGGACGGGGCTATGGCTACACCTTC. Protein product: CASSQGRGYGYTF.

The rearrangement uses TRBV5-5 and TRBJ2-1; 9 nucleotides line up with TRBD2. V lost 4 bases to trimming and J lost 8 bases; unmatched junction nucleotides: 16. Germline CDR1 and CDR2: SGHKS and YYEKEE (reference sequence). This CDR3 is built from 17 residues. The CDR3 DNA sequence: TGTGCCAGCAGCACAATACCTGCGGGGGGGCCAGGCCATGAGCAGTTCTTC. Protein sequence: CASSTIPAGGPGHEQFF.

In regard to this clone: The junction departs from germline at one end; a sequencing error may be responsible. The chain carries TRBV7-9 and TRBJ1-2, with TRBD1 matching over 8 bases. In germline, CDR1 is SEHNR, CDR2 FQNEAQ (reference sequence). This CDR3 spans 14 amino acids. CDR3 sequence (DNA): TGTTCCAGCAGCGGTACAGGGGGAATTAGTGGCTACACCTTC. This codes for CSSSGTGGISGYTF.

The rearrangement links TRBV5-1 to TRBJ2-7; D uncertain. Germline CDR1 is SGHRS and CDR2 is YFSETQ. V lost 0 bases to trimming and J lost 2 bases, with 9 bases between them. The length of the CDR3 is 14 residues. The CDR3 loop is CASSLGQTPYEQYF. DNA for the CDR3: TGCGCCAGCAGCTTGGGACAAACACCCTACGAGCAGTACTTC.

DNA of the CDR3: TGTGCCAGCAGTCCTGCGCCGAGGGAAAAACTGTTTTTT. This translates into CASSPAPREKLFF. The gene calls are TRBV25-1 and TRBJ1-4; unclear D gene. Between the trimmed V and J ends, which lost 5 bases and 8 bases, there was a span of 12 bases. Per germline, CDR1 MGHDK and CDR2 SYGVNS. This CDR3 is 13 amino acids long.